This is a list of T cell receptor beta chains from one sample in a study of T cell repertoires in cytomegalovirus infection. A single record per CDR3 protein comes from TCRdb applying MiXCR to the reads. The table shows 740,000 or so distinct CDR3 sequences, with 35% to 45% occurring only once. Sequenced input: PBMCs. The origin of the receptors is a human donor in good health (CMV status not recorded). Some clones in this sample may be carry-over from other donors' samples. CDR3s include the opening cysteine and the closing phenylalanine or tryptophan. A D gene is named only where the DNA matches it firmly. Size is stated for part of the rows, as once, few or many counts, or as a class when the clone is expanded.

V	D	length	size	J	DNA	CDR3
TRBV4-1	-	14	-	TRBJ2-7	TGCGCCAGCAGCCAAGAAGCCGACACCTACGAGCAGTACTTC	CASSQEADTYEQYF
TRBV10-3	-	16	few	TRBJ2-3	TGTGCCATCAGCGATTTGGACACAGTTAGCACAGATACGCAGTATTTT	CAISDLDTVSTDTQYF
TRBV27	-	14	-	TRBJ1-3	TGTGCCAGCTCTATCAGGGCCTCTGGAAACACCATATATTTT	CASSIRASGNTIYF
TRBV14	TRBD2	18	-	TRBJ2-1	TGTGCCAGCAGCCAAGAAGGGCTAGAACTAGCGGTCTACAATGAGCAGTTCTTC	CASSQEGLELAVYNEQFF
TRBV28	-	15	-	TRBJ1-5	TGTGCCAGCAGTCCGCAACTGGGGGGAAATCAGCCCCAGCATTTT	CASSPQLGGNQPQHF
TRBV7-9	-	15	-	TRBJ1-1	TGTGCCAGCAGCTCCGGGACGACCATGAACACTGAAGATTTCTTT	CASSSGTTMNTEDFF
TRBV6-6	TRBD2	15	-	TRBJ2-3	TGTGACAGCAGCCCACTAGCGGGAGGATCAGATACGCAGTATTTT	CDSSPLAGGSDTQYF
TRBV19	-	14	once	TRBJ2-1	TGTGCCAGTAGAGCCAGCGTTCGGGCCAATGAGCAGTTCTTC	CASRASVRANEQFF
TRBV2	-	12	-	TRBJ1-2	TGTGCCAGCAGCTCACTCCCGCGGGGCTACACCTTC	CASSSLPRGYTF
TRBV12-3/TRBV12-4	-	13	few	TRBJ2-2	TGTGCCAGCAGTTTCATGACCGCCGGGGAGCTGTTTTTT	CASSFMTAGELFF
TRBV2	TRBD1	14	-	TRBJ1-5	TGTGCCAGCAGTGAAAGGGGGCAAGATCAGCCCCAGCATTTT	CASSERGQDQPQHF
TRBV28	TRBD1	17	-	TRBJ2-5	TGTGCCAGCAGTTTACTCAACGGGGACAGCTTAGGGGAGACCCAGTACTTC	CASSLLNGDSLGETQYF
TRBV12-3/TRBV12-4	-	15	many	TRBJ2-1	TGTGCCAGCTGCCAGGGTAGCTCGATCTACAATGAGCAGTTCTTC	CASCQGSSIYNEQFF
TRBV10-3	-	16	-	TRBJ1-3	TGTGCCATCAGTGAGTCGCCGCAGGGAGCTGGAAACACCATATATTTT	CAISESPQGAGNTIYF
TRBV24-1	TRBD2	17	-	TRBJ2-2	TGTGCCACCTCGAAACGTTGGGGGGGGGCGAACACCGGGGAGCTGTTTTTT	CATSKRWGGANTGELFF
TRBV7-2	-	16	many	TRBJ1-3	TGTGCCAGCAGCTTCGGCAGGCTATCCTCTGGAAACACCATATATTTT	CASSFGRLSSGNTIYF
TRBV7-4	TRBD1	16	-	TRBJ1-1	TGTGCCAGCAGCTTAGGAAATACAGGGGACATCACTGAAGCTTTCTTT	CASSLGNTGDITEAFF
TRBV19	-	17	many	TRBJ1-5	TGTGCCAGTAGTATAAACCCCCGGACCGATAGCAATCAGCCCCAGCATTTT	CASSINPRTDSNQPQHF
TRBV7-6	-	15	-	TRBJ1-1	TGTGCCAGCAGCGGCCAAGGGGGGCTAGGCACTGAAGCTTTCTTT	CASSGQGGLGTEAFF
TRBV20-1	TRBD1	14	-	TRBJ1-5	TGCAGTGCTTATAAACAGGGGATGAATCAGCCCCAGCATTTT	CSAYKQGMNQPQHF
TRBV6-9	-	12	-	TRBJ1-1	TGTGCCAGCAGTTATAGGGGCTCTGAAGCTTTCTTT	CASSYRGSEAFF
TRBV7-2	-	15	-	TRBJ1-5	TGTGCCAGCAGCTCCGACTACTATAGCAATCAGCCCCAGCATTTT	CASSSDYYSNQPQHF
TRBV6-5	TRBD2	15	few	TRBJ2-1	TGTGCCAGCGTGGCCGGGACTAGCGGGAGCAATGAGCAGTTCTTC	CASVAGTSGSNEQFF
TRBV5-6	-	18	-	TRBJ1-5	TGTGCCAGCAGCTCCTCCTATCGGGGCGTTAAAAGCAATCAGCCCCAGCATTTT	CASSSSYRGVKSNQPQHF
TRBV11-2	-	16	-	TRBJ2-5	TGTGCCAGCAGCCCCGTGGGGGGTCGGGGAGAAGAGACCCAGTACTTC	CASSPVGGRGEETQYF
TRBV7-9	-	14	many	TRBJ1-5	TGTGCCAGCCAGGCCGGGGGTAGCAATCAGCCCCAGCATTTT	CASQAGGSNQPQHF
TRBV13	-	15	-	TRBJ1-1	TGTGCCAGCAGCCCGACGGGTAACATGAACACTGAAGCTTTCTTT	CASSPTGNMNTEAFF
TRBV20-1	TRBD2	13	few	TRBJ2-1	TGCAGTGCTGATCTAGCGGGGGACAATGAGCAGTTCTTC	CSADLAGDNEQFF
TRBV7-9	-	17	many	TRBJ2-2	TGTGCCAGCAGCTTAGAAGGACAGAGACTCTACACCGGGGAGCTGTTTTTT	CASSLEGQRLYTGELFF
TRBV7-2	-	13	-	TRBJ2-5	TGTGCCAGCAGCTTAAGGGACCCTGAGACCCAGTACTTC	CASSLRDPETQYF
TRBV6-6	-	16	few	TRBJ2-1	TGTGCCAGCAGTTACTCGGTGGGCAGCTCCTACAATGAGCAGTTCTTC	CASSYSVGSSYNEQFF